This section outlines one TCR beta chain sequence together with its context. This sample is part of a study of CD8+CD57+ T cells in acquired aplastic anemia. Genomic DNA was employed as the template in profiling TCR beta VDJ and CDR3. Each CDR3 protein is one row after TCRdb ran MiXCR on the reads. Of roughly 200,000 distinct CDR3 sequences in the sample, about 60% were seen once. By flow cytometry, patients selected for sequencing had shown an expansion of CD8+CD57+ cells. The patients all had a severe acquired aplastic anemia diagnosis. Germline loops: CDR1 WNHNN, CDR2 SYGVQD (reference sequence). This CDR3 spans 13 amino acids. The V end lost 4 bases, the J end lost 4 bases, and 8 bases lay between the germline ends.

The chain uses TRBV10-1 and TRBJ1-5; D remains ambiguous. This TCR came from a human donor with aplastic anemia. Sequencing input: sorted CD4+, CD8+, or CD8+CD57+ T cells (not recorded which) from PBMCs. As DNA, the CDR3 is TGCGCCAGCAGTGTTCGGGAGAATCAGCCCCAGCATTTT. Protein product: CASSVRENQPQHF.